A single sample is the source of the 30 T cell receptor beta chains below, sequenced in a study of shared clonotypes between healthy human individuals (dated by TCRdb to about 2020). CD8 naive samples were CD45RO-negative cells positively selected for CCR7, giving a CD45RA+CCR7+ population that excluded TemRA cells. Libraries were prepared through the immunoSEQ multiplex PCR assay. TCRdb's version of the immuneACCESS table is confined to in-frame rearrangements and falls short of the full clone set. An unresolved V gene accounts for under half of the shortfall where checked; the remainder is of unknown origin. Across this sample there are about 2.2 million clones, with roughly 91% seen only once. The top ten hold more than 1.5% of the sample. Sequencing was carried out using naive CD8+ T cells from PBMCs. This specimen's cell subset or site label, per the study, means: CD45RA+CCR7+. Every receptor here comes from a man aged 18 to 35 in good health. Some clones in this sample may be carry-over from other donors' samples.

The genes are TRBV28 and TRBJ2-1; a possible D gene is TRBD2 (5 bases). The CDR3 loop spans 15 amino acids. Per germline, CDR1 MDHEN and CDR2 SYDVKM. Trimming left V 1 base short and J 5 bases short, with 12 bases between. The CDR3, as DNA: TGTGCCAGCAGTTTATTGAGTAGCGAGGACAATGAGCAGTTCTTC. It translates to CASSLLSSEDNEQFF.

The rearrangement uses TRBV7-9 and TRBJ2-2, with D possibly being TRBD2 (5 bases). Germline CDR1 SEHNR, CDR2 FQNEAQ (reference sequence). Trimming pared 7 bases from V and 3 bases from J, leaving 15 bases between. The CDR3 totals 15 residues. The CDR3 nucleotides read TGTGCCAGCACCCCTGAGGGCCGATACACCGGGGAGCTGTTTTTT. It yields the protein CASTPEGRYTGELFF.

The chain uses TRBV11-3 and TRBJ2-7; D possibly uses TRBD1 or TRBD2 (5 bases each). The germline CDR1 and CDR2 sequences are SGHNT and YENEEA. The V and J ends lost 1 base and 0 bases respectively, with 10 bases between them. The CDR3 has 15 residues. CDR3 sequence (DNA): TGTGCCAGCAGCTTAGGAGGGGAAAACTCCTACGAGCAGTACTTC. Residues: CASSLGGENSYEQYF.

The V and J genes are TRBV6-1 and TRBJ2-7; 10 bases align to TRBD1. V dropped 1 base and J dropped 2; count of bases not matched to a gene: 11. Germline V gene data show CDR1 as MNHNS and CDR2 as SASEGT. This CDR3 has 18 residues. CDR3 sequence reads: CASSEEEPGTGAAYEQYF. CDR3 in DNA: TGTGCCAGCAGTGAAGAGGAACCCGGGACAGGGGCAGCCTACGAGCAGTACTTC.

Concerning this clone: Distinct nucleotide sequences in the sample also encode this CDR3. CDR3 sequence (DNA): TGTGCCAGCAGCCCCCCGGGCAGGCTGGAGACCCAGTACTTC. Protein product: CASSPPGRLETQYF. The rearrangement joins TRBV28 to TRBJ2-5; unclear D gene. This CDR3 has 14 amino acids. Germline CDR1 reads MDHEN; CDR2 reads SYDVKM. V lost 6 bases and J lost 5, with 16 bases in between. The complete variable domain, with remaining parts taken from reference TRBV28 and TRBJ2-5, reads DVKVTQSSRYLVKRTGEKVFLECVQDMDHENMFWYRQDPGLGLRLIYFSYDVKMKEKGDIPEGYSVSREKKERFSLILESASTNQTSMYLCASSPPGRLETQYFGPGTRLLVL.

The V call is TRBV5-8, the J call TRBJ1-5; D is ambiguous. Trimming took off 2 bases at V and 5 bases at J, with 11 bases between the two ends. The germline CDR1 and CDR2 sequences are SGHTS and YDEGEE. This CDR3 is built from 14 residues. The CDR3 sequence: CASSFLFLDQPQHF. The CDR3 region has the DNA TGTGCCAGCAGCTTCTTATTCTTGGATCAGCCCCAGCATTTT.

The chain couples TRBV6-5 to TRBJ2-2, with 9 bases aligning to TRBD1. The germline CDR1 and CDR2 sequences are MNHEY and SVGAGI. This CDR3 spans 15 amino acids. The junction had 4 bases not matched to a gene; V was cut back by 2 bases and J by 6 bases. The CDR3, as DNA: TGTGCCAGCAGTTACGGGACAGGGTTTCCCGGGGAGCTGTTTTTT. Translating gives CASSYGTGFPGELFF.

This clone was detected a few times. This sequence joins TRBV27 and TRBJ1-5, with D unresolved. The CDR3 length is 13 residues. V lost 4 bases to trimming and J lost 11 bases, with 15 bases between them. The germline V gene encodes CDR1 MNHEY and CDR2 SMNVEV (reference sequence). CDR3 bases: TGTGCCAGCAGTTCCTTGGTTGAGGGCGCCCAGCATTTT. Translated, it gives CASSSLVEGAQHF.

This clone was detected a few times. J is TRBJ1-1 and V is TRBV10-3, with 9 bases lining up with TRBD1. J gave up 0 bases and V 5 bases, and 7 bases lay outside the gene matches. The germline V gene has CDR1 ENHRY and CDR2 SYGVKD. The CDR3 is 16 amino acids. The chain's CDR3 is CAISHPGQGMNTEAFF. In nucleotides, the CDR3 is TGTGCCATCAGTCATCCGGGACAGGGAATGAACACTGAAGCTTTCTTT.

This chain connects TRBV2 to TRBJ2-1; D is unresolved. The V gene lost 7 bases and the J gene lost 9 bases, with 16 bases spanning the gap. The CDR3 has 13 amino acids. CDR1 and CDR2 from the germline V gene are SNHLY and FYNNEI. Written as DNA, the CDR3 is TGTGCCAGCAAAGAGGACCCTCGGAGTGAGCAGTTCTTC. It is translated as CASKEDPRSEQFF. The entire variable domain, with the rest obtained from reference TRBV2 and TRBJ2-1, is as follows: EPEVTQTPSHQVTQMGQEVILRCVPISNHLYFYWYRQILGQKVEFLVSFYNNEISEKSEIFDDQFSVERPDGSNFTLKIRSTKLEDSAMYFCASKEDPRSEQFFGPGTRLTVL.

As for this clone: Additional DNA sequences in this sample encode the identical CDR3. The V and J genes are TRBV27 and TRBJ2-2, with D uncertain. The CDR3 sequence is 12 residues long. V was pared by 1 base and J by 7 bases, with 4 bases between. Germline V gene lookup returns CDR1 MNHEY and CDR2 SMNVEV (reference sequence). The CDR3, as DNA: TGTGCCAGCAGTTTATTAAACGGGGAGCTGTTTTTT. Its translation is CASSLLNGELFF.

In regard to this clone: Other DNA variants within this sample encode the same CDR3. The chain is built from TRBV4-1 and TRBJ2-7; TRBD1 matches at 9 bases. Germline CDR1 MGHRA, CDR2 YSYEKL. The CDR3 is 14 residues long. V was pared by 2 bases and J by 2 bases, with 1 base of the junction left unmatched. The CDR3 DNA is TGCGCCAGCAGCCAAAGGACAGGGGCCTACGAGCAGTACTTC. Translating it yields CASSQRTGAYEQYF.

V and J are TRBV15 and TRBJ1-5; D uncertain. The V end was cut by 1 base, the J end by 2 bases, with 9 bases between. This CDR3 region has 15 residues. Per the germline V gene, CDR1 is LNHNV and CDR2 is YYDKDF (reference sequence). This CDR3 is CATSRGREGNQPQHF. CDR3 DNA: TGTGCCACCAGCAGAGGGCGGGAAGGCAATCAGCCCCAGCATTTT.

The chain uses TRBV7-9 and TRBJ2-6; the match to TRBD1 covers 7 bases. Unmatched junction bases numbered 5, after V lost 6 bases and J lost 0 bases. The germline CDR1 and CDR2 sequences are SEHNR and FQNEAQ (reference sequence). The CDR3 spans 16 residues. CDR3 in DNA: TGTGCCAGCAGTGACACAGGGGCCTCTGGGGCCAACGTCCTGACTTTC. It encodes CASSDTGASGANVLTF.

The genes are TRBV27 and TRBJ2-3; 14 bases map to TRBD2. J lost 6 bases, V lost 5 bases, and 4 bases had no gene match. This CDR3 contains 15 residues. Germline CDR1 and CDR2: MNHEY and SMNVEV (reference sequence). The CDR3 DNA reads TGTGCCAGCAGTGACCGGACTAGCGGGGGGGATACGCAGTATTTT. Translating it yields CASSDRTSGGDTQYF.

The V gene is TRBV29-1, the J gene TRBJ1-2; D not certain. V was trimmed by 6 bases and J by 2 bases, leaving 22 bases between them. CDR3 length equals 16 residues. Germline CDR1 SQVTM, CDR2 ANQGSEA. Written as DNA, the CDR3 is TGCAGCGTCACGAGTTGGAGGACGCAGACGAACTATGGCTACACCTTC. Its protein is CSVTSWRTQTNYGYTF.

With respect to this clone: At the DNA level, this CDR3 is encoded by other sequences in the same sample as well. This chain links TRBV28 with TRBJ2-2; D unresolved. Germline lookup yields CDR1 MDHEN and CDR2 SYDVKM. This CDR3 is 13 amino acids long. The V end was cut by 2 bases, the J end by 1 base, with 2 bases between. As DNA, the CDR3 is TGTGCCAGCAGTTTAGTGAACACCGGGGAGCTGTTTTTT. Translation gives CASSLVNTGELFF.

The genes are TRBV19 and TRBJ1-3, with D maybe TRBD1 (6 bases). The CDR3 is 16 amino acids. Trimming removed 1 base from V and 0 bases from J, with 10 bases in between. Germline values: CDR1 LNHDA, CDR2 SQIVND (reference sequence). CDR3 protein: CASSIADSPSGNTIYF. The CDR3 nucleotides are TGTGCCAGTAGTATAGCGGACAGCCCCTCTGGAAACACCATATATTTT.

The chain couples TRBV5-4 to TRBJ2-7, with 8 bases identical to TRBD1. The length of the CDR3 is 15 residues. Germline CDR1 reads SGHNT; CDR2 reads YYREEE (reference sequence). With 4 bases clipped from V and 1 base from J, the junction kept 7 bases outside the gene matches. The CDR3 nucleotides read TGTGCCAGCAGCGGGGCCAGGGGGCGATCCTACGAGCAGTACTTC. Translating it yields CASSGARGRSYEQYF.

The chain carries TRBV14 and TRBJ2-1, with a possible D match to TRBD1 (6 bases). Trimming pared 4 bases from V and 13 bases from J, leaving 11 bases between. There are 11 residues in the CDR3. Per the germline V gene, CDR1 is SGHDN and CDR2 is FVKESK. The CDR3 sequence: CASSLGQLQFF. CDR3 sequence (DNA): TGTGCCAGCAGCCTAGGACAGTTACAGTTCTTC. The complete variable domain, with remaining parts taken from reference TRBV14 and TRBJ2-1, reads EAGVTQFPSHSVIEKGQTVTLRCDPISGHDNLYWYRRVMGKEIKFLLHFVKESKQDESGMPNNRFLAERTGGTYSTLKVQPAELEDSGVYFCASSLGQLQFFGPGTRLTVL.

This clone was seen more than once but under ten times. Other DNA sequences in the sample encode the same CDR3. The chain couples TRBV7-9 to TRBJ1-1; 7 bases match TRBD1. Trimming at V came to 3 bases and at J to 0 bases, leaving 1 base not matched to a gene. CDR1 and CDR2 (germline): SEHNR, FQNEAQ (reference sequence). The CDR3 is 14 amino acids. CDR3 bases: TGTGCCAGCAGCTTGGGACAGCTGAACACTGAAGCTTTCTTT. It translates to CASSLGQLNTEAFF. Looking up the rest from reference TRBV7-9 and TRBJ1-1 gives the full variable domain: DTGVSQNPRHKITKRGQNVTFRCDPISEHNRLYWYRQTLGQGPEFLTYFQNEAQLEKSRLLSDRFSAERPKGSFSTLEIQRTEQGDSAMYLCASSLGQLNTEAFFGQGTRLTVV.

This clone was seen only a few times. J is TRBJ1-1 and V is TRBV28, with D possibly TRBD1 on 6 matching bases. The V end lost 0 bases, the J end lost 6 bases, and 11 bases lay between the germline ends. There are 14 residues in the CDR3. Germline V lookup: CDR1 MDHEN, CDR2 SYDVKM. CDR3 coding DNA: TGTGCCAGCAGTTTATGGGAACAGGGCCCTGAAGCTTTCTTT. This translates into CASSLWEQGPEAFF. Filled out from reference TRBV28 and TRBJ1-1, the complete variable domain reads DVKVTQSSRYLVKRTGEKVFLECVQDMDHENMFWYRQDPGLGLRLIYFSYDVKMKEKGDIPEGYSVSREKKERFSLILESASTNQTSMYLCASSLWEQGPEAFFGQGTRLTVV.

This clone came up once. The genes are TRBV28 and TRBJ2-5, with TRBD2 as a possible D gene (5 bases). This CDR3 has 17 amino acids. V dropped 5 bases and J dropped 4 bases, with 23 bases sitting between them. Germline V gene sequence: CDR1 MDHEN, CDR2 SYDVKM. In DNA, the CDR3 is TGTGCCAGCAGTCTCGTCGCGGGCGGCGCGGGTAGAGAGACCCAGTACTTC. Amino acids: CASSLVAGGAGRETQYF.

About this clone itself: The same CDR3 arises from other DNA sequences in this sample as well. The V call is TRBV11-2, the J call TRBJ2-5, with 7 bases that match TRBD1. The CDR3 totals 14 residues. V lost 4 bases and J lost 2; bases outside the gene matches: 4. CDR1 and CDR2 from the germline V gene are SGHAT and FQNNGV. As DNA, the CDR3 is TGTGCCAGCAGCTCTCGGACAGGACAAGAGACCCAGTACTTC. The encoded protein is CASSSRTGQETQYF.

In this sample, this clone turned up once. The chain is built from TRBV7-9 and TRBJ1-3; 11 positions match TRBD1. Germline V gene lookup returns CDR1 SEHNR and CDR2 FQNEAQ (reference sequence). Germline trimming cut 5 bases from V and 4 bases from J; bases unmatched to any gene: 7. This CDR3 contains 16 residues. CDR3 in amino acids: CASSAEDRGPGNTIYF. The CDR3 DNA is TGTGCCAGCAGCGCCGAGGACAGGGGGCCAGGAAACACCATATATTTT.

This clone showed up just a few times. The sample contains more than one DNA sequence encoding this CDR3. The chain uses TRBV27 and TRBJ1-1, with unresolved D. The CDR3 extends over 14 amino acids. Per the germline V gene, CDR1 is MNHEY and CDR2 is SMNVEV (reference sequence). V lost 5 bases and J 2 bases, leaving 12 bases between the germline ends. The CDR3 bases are TGTGCCAGCAGTCTACCGGGAGGAAACACTGAAGCTTTCTTT. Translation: CASSLPGGNTEAFF.

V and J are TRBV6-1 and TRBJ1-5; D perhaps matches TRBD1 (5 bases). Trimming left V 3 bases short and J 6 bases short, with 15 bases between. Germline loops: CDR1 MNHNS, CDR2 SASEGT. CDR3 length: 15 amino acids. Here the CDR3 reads CASSDLWGVSQPQHF. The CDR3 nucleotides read TGTGCCAGCAGTGACCTATGGGGGGTTAGTCAGCCCCAGCATTTT.

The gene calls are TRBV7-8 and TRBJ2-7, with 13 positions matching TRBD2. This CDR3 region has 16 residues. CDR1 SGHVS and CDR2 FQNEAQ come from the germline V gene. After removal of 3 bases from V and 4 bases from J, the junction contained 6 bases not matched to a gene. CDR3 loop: CASSFGGLAGRYEQYF. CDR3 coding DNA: TGTGCCAGCAGCTTTGGGGGACTAGCGGGAAGATACGAGCAGTACTTC. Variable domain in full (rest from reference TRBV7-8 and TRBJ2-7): GAGVSQSPRYKVAKRGQDVALRCDPISGHVSLFWYQQALGQGPEFLTYFQNEAQLDKSGLPSDRFFAERPEGSVSTLKIQRTQQEDSAVYLCASSFGGLAGRYEQYFGPGTRLTVT.

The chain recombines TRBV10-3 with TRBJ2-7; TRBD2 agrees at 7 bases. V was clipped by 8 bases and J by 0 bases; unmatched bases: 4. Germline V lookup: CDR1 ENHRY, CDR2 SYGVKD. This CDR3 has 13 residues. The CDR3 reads CAIEREGSYEQYF. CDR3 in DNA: TGTGCCATCGAGCGGGAAGGCTCCTACGAGCAGTACTTC.

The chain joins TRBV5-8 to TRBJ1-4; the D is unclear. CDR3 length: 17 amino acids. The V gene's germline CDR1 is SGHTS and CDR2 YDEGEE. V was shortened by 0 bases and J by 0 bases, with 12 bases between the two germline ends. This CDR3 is CASSLAPRGATNEKLFF. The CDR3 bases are TGTGCCAGCAGCTTGGCCCCACGCGGAGCAACTAATGAAAAACTGTTTTTT.